The table lists the clone carrying this T cell receptor (beta chain) with many counts. The data belong to a study of T cells in Graves' hyperthyroidism and ophthalmopathy. RNA transcripts were the template for amplifying TCR beta CDR3 regions. First-round RT-PCR of the TCR CDR3 relied on the HTBI primer set. TCRdb re-analysed the multiplex PCR reads in MiXCR, keeping a single row per CDR3 protein. The top ten hold around 29% of the sample, which has about 180,000 distinct CDR3 sequences, around 15% seen once. Uncontrolled infection, other autoimmune disease, pregnancy or lactation led to exclusion. Together with thyroid ultrasound, orbital computed tomography, serum thyroxine and TRAb, clinical symptoms were used for diagnoses. The authors obtained PBMCs from over 8.5 ml of fresh peripheral blood. The sequence came from a woman aged 45-65 years with Graves' hyperthyroidism. Sequencing was done on a sample of blood.

The CDR3 nucleotides read TGTGCCAGCAGTTACGTGGCGGGGGACCAAGAGACCCAGTACTTC. This gives the protein CASSYVAGDQETQYF. This chain joins TRBV6-2 or TRBV6-3 and TRBJ2-5; 7 bases match TRBD2. Germline loops: CDR1 MNHEY, CDR2 SVGEGT. Trimming at V came to 2 bases and at J to 0 bases, leaving 3 bases not matched to a gene. The CDR3 contains 15 residues.